This T cell receptor (beta chain) comes out of a study of T cell responses to AZD1222 COVID-19 vaccine. V lost 0 bases, J lost 4 bases, and 11 bases lay in between. The CDR3 runs to 15 residues. The germline V gene encodes CDR1 SGHTS and CDR2 YDEGEE. Worth noting for this clone: The antigen is not known.

Overall study findings and caveats: Spike-specific TCRs gained breadth and depth after people received two AZD1222 doses.

The method was immunoSEQ multiplex PCR; TCRdb's version includes in-frame clones alone and lacks a portion of them. This table holds approximately 100,000 clones, more than 75% found once. V usage is TRBV5-8 and J usage is TRBJ1-5, with D possibly TRBD1 on 6 matching bases. The input for sequencing was peripheral blood, taken on day 0 of AZD1222 vaccination. The TCR comes from an adult in good health. The CDR3: CASSLGGGSNQPQHF. The CDR3 region has the DNA TGTGCCAGCAGCTTGGGGGGGGGCTCGAATCAGCCCCAGCATTTT.